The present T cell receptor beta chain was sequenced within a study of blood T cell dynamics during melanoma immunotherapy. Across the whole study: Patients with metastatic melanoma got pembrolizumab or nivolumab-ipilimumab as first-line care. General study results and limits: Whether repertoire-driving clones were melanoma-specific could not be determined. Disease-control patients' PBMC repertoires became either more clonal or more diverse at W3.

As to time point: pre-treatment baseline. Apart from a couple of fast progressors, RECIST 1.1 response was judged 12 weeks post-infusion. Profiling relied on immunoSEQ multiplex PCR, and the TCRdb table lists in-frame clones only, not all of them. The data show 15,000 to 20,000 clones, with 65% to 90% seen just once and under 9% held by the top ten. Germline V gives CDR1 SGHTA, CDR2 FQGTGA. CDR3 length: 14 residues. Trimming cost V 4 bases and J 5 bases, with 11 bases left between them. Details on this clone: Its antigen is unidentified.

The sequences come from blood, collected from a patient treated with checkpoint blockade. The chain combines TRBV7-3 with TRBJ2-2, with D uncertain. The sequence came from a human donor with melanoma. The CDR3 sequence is CASSSGLETGELFF. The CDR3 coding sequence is TGTGCCAGCAGCTCGGGTCTGGAGACCGGGGAGCTGTTTTTT.